The rows below give T cell receptor beta chains drawn from one sample of a study of control samples from healthy donors and cancer patients. Assay: immunoSEQ multiplex PCR; the TCRdb copy retains only in-frame clones and omits some. The sample lists roughly 160,000 clones, about 91% occurring once. The specimen sequenced was blood. All receptors derive from a woman between 25 and 40 years old in good health. CDR3s include the opening cysteine and the closing phenylalanine or tryptophan. A D gene is named only where the DNA matches it firmly. Only part of the rows carry a size: once, few, many, or a class if the clone is expanded.

TRBD2	TRBV3-1/TRBV3-2	-	TRBJ2-5	CASSQPSGGRETQYF	TGTGCCAGCAGCCAACCTAGCGGGGGAAGGGAGACCCAGTACTTC
-	TRBV5-6	-	TRBJ1-2	CASSLVGSRGRGYTF	TGTGCCAGCAGCTTAGTAGGGTCCCGCGGGAGGGGCTACACCTTC
TRBD2	TRBV28	-	TRBJ2-2	CAITPGGSTGELFF	TGTGCCATCACTCCGGGGGGTTCCACCGGGGAGCTGTTTTTT
-	TRBV2	-	TRBJ2-7	CASSEEGVVVYEQYF	TGTGCCAGCAGTGAAGAGGGGGTGGTCGTGTACGAGCAGTACTTC
-	TRBV18	-	TRBJ1-1	CASSPQGGSNTEAFF	TGTGCCAGCTCACCACAGGGGGGGTCGAACACTGAAGCTTTCTTT
-	TRBV5-1	-	TRBJ2-1	CASSLAQVGYNEQFF	TGCGCCAGCAGCTTGGCCCAAGTAGGATACAATGAGCAGTTCTTC
TRBD1	TRBV6-5	once	TRBJ2-3	CASSPGTGKNGQYF	TGTGCCAGCAGTCCCGGGACAGGAAAGAACGGGCAGTATTTT
TRBD2	TRBV5-1	-	TRBJ2-7	CASSPTAGGSTGHEQYF	TGCGCCAGCAGCCCAACCGCCGGCGGGAGTACGGGCCACGAGCAGTACTTC
TRBD2	TRBV5-4	-	TRBJ2-7	CASSSPGLAPYEQYF	TGTGCCAGCAGCTCACCGGGACTAGCGCCCTACGAGCAGTACTTC
-	TRBV6-2/TRBV6-3	-	TRBJ2-5	CASSYSERGGETQYF	TGTGCCAGCAGTTACTCGGAAAGGGGAGGAGAGACCCAGTACTTC
-	TRBV12-3/TRBV12-4	-	TRBJ2-1	CASSLVEDDEQFF	TGTGCCAGCAGTTTAGTGGAGGACGATGAGCAGTTCTTC
TRBD1	TRBV18	-	TRBJ1-1	CASSPRGQGLNTEAFF	TGTGCCAGCTCACCACGGGGACAGGGACTGAACACTGAAGCTTTCTTT
-	TRBV27	-	TRBJ2-1	CASSLVSQYNEQFF	TGTGCCAGCAGTTTGGTCAGCCAGTACAATGAGCAGTTCTTC
TRBD2	TRBV6-4	-	TRBJ2-1	CASSRSGGTYNEQFF	TGTGCCAGCAGTCGGTCGGGAGGGACGTACAATGAGCAGTTCTTC
-	TRBV7-2	once	TRBJ2-3	CASNPRSAGPRDTQYF	TGTGCCAGCAACCCCAGGTCGGCAGGGCCCAGAGATACGCAGTATTTT
-	TRBV2	-	TRBJ1-3	CASSEGQGEGNTIYF	TGTGCCAGCAGTGAAGGGCAAGGGGAGGGAAACACCATATATTTT
TRBD2	TRBV11-2	-	TRBJ2-1	CASSPRTREQFF	TGTGCCAGCAGCCCTCGGACTAGAGAGCAGTTCTTC
TRBD2	TRBV28	-	TRBJ2-2	CATRTSGSSRARELFF	TGTGCCACCCGGACTAGCGGGAGCTCGCGGGCCCGGGAGCTGTTTTTT
TRBD2	TRBV5-4	-	TRBJ2-1	CASSARDYTVNEQFF	TGTGCCAGCAGCGCCCGGGACTATACAGTCAATGAGCAGTTCTTC
TRBD1	TRBV19	-	TRBJ2-2	CASSIGQGRELFF	TGTGCCAGTAGTATCGGACAGGGGAGGGAGCTGTTTTTT
-	TRBV28	-	TRBJ1-5	CASSLRMAEQPQHF	TGTGCCAGCAGTTTAAGGATGGCGGAACAGCCCCAGCATTTT
-	TRBV2	-	TRBJ2-7	CASSPVDGSKSYEQYF	TGTGCCAGCAGCCCCGTGGACGGGAGTAAGTCCTACGAGCAGTACTTC
-	TRBV11-2	-	TRBJ2-5	CASSPRSGLGETQYF	TGTGCCAGCAGCCCCCGATCGGGGCTCGGGGAGACCCAGTACTTC
-	TRBV28	-	TRBJ1-2	CASSLSSGYGYTF	TGTGCCAGCAGTTTAAGTAGCGGCTATGGCTACACCTTC
-	TRBV15	few	TRBJ2-1	CATLLSSYNEQFF	TGTGCCACCCTACTGAGCTCCTACAATGAGCAGTTCTTC
-	TRBV29-1	-	TRBJ2-2	CSVAQGGWAGELFF	TGCAGCGTTGCCCAGGGGGGTTGGGCCGGGGAGCTGTTTTTT
-	TRBV4-2	once	TRBJ2-4	CASSQDLRNIQYF	TGTGCCAGCAGCCAAGATTTGAGGAACATTCAGTACTTC
-	TRBV28	-	TRBJ1-2	CASSSGQPPHGYTF	TGTGCCAGCAGTTCAGGACAGCCTCCACATGGCTACACCTTC
-	TRBV5-1	-	TRBJ1-1	CASSLGGQEAFF	TGCGCCAGCAGCTTGGGGGGCCAGGAAGCTTTCTTT
-	TRBV28	-	TRBJ2-5	CASSFRIQETQYF	TGTGCCAGCAGTTTCCGGATCCAAGAGACCCAGTACTTC
-	TRBV30	-	TRBJ1-2	CAWSVGNGYTF	TGTGCCTGGAGTGTAGGGAATGGCTACACCTTC
-	TRBV7-9	-	TRBJ1-2	CASSSLLEVNYGYTF	TGTGCCAGCAGCTCACTCCTTGAGGTCAACTATGGCTACACCTTC
-	TRBV11-2	-	TRBJ1-5	CASSLGASNQPQHF	TGTGCCAGCAGCTTAGGAGCTAGCAATCAGCCCCAGCATTTT
TRBD1	TRBV29-1	-	TRBJ2-1	CSAKDRGRYNEQFF	TGCAGCGCCAAGGACAGGGGGCGTTACAATGAGCAGTTCTTC
TRBD1	TRBV7-6	-	TRBJ2-1	CASSLTGQAYNEQFF	TGTGCCAGCAGCTTAACGGGACAGGCCTACAATGAGCAGTTCTTC
-	TRBV7-9	-	TRBJ2-1	CASSLTINEQFF	TGTGCCAGCAGCTTAACTATCAATGAGCAGTTCTTC
-	TRBV30	-	TRBJ1-6	CAWSPGFDSPLHF	TGTGCCTGGAGTCCGGGTTTTGATTCACCCCTCCACTTT
-	TRBV2	-	TRBJ2-3	CALRVWDDTQYF	TGTGCCCTCAGGGTGTGGGATGATACGCAGTATTTT
-	TRBV29-1	once	TRBJ2-5	CSGTQGQETQYF	TGCAGCGGGACTCAAGGCCAAGAGACCCAGTACTTC
-	TRBV3-1/TRBV3-2	once	TRBJ1-6	CASSQISSYNSPLHF	TGTGCCAGCAGCCAGATAAGCTCCTATAATTCACCCCTCCACTTT
-	TRBV18	-	TRBJ2-5	CASSPDSLETQYF	TGTGCCAGCTCACCTGACAGCTTGGAGACCCAGTACTTC
TRBD1	TRBV19	-	TRBJ1-6	CASSESGTGVSSPLHF	TGTGCCAGTAGTGAGTCCGGGACAGGGGTAAGTTCACCCCTCCACTTT
-	TRBV10-3	-	TRBJ2-5	CAISSPRKETQYF	TGTGCCATCAGTAGCCCTAGGAAAGAGACCCAGTACTTC
-	TRBV19	once	TRBJ2-5	CASSMQSQETQYF	TGTGCCAGTAGTATGCAGAGCCAAGAGACCCAGTACTTC
-	TRBV30	-	TRBJ1-2	CAWSARGGRSYGYTF	TGTGCCTGGAGCGCACGGGGAGGAAGAAGCTATGGCTACACCTTC
TRBD2	TRBV5-1	-	TRBJ2-1	CASSLAPSGLEGTVVF	TGCGCCAGCAGCTTGGCTCCGTCGGGACTAGAGGGAACGGTCGTCTTC
TRBD2	TRBV5-1	-	TRBJ2-7	CASSLVAGDPYEQYF	TGCGCCAGCAGCTTGGTTGCGGGAGACCCCTACGAGCAGTACTTC
-	TRBV28	few	TRBJ1-5	CASSRQPTDTQPQHF	TGTGCCAGCAGTAGACAGCCTACAGATACTCAGCCCCAGCATTTT
TRBD1	TRBV5-4	-	TRBJ2-3	CASSYPDRVETDTQYF	TGTGCCAGCAGCTACCCCGACAGGGTGGAGACAGATACGCAGTATTTT
TRBD2	TRBV6-2/TRBV6-3	-	TRBJ2-5	CASSFNPLAGGDQETQYF	TGTGCCAGCAGCTTTAACCCGCTAGCGGGGGGGGACCAAGAGACCCAGTACTTC
-	TRBV6-5	-	TRBJ2-5	CASRGGPGETQYF	TGTGCCAGCAGGGGGGGGCCGGGCGAGACCCAGTACTTC
-	TRBV7-9	-	TRBJ2-2	CASTLRVSNTGELFF	TGTGCCAGCACCCTAAGGGTGTCGAACACCGGGGAGCTGTTTTTT
-	TRBV6-6	-	TRBJ1-6	CASRTIKEGRGGPLHF	TGTGCCAGCAGGACCATTAAGGAGGGGCGCGGAGGGCCCCTCCACTTT
TRBD2	TRBV6-1	-	TRBJ2-7	CASSERGLAGYEQYF	TGTGCCAGCAGTGAAAGGGGACTAGCGGGGTACGAGCAGTACTTC
-	TRBV2	-	TRBJ2-1	CASRERASHYNEQFF	TGTGCCAGCAGGGAACGGGCTAGCCACTACAATGAGCAGTTCTTC
-	TRBV4-1	-	TRBJ1-5	CASSLGQFGQPQHF	TGCGCCAGCAGCCTTGGACAGTTCGGCCAGCCCCAGCATTTT
-	TRBV7-9	-	TRBJ2-1	CASRYSASYNEQFF	TGTGCCAGCAGGTATAGCGCGTCCTACAATGAGCAGTTCTTC
TRBD1	TRBV4-1	-	TRBJ1-5	CASSQTGDRQPQHF	TGCGCCAGCAGCCAGACAGGGGATCGCCAGCCCCAGCATTTT
-	TRBV19	-	TRBJ1-1	CASPGETEAFF	TGTGCCAGTCCAGGGGAAACTGAAGCTTTCTTT
TRBD2	TRBV4-1	-	TRBJ2-7	CASSQQSGTYEQYF	TGCGCCAGCAGCCAGCAAAGCGGGACCTACGAGCAGTACTTC